This TCR beta chain was identified in a study of CD4 and CD8 cells across lung adenocarcinoma regions. Samples came from patients with localized non-small cell lung adenocarcinoma. V shed 6 bases and J shed 3 bases, with 14 bases lying between them. This CDR3 is built from 14 residues. Germline-derived CDR1 and CDR2 are MGHRA and YSYEKL. This clonotype was detected many times. TCRdb fed the PCR reads into MiXCR, producing one record per CDR3 protein. The data show around 16,000 distinct CDR3 sequences, around 50% seen once. Sequencing input: CD8+ T cells from the center of a lung tumor. The source of this sequence is a female donor with lung adenocarcinoma. The CD4 and CD8 labels of this study may be unreliable. The chain is built from TRBV4-1 and TRBJ1-2; the D gene is possibly TRBD1 (5 bases). CDR3 sequence reads: CASRPPGTDYGYTF. The CDR3 DNA follows: TGCGCCAGCAGACCCCCCGGGACGGACTATGGCTACACCTTC.